The rows below give T cell receptor beta chains drawn from one sample of a study of blood T cell repertoires in COVID-19. The method was immunoSEQ multiplex PCR; TCRdb's version includes in-frame clones alone and lacks a portion of them. This sample carries about 200,000 clones, around 92% of them seen once, and the ten largest clones take under 1.5%. Sample: peripheral blood. These receptors were taken from a man aged 25 to 40 with acute or convalescent COVID-19. The CDR3 runs from the conserved cysteine through the conserved F or W. The order of the fields is J gene, D gene, V gene, CDR3 DNA, CDR3 protein. A D gene is named only where the DNA matches it firmly.

J gene: TRBJ1-3; D gene: TRBD1; V gene: TRBV4-1; CDR3 DNA: TGCGCCAGCAGCCAAGGTGTGTTGTACAGGGGGCTCTCTGGAAACACCATATATTTT; CDR3 protein: CASSQGVLYRGLSGNTIYF
J gene: TRBJ1-1; D gene: -; V gene: TRBV30; CDR3 DNA: TGTGCCTGGAGCGCCAGATCTGAAGCTTTCTTT; CDR3 protein: CAWSARSEAFF
J gene: TRBJ1-6; D gene: -; V gene: TRBV18; CDR3 DNA: TGTGCCAGCTCACCAGCGGCGCGGAATTCACCCCTCCACTTT; CDR3 protein: CASSPAARNSPLHF
J gene: TRBJ2-2; D gene: TRBD2; V gene: TRBV28; CDR3 DNA: TGTGCCAGCAGGTCAAGACTAGCGGCGGACACCGGGGAGCTGTTTTTT; CDR3 protein: CASRSRLAADTGELFF
J gene: TRBJ2-7; D gene: TRBD1; V gene: TRBV3-1/TRBV3-2; CDR3 DNA: TGTGCCAGCAGCCTGGGACAGGGGGCAATGATACGAGGGCAGTACTTC; CDR3 protein: CASSLGQGAMIRGQYF
J gene: TRBJ2-7; D gene: TRBD2; V gene: TRBV11-2; CDR3 DNA: TGTGCCAGCACCCCCGCGGCGGGGGGGCCCTACGAGCAGTACTTC; CDR3 protein: CASTPAAGGPYEQYF
J gene: TRBJ1-5; D gene: -; V gene: TRBV4-2; CDR3 DNA: TGTGCCAGCAGCCAGGGGGGGCAGGGCAGTAATCAGCCCCAGCATTTT; CDR3 protein: CASSQGGQGSNQPQHF
J gene: TRBJ2-6; D gene: -; V gene: TRBV28; CDR3 DNA: TGTGCCAGCAGTACGGGAGCATCTGGGGCCAACGTCCTGACTTTC; CDR3 protein: CASSTGASGANVLTF
J gene: TRBJ2-5; D gene: TRBD2; V gene: TRBV24-1; CDR3 DNA: TGTGCCACCAGTGCGGCGGGAGGCTTCCAAGAGACCCAGTACTTC; CDR3 protein: CATSAAGGFQETQYF
J gene: TRBJ2-5; D gene: -; V gene: TRBV7-2; CDR3 DNA: TGTGCCAGCAGCTTATCAGCCGGGAAAGAGACCCAGTACTTC; CDR3 protein: CASSLSAGKETQYF
J gene: TRBJ1-6; D gene: TRBD1; V gene: TRBV27; CDR3 DNA: TGTGCCAGCAGTTTATCGGAGACAGGGGGCCGGGGATCACCCCTCCACTTT; CDR3 protein: CASSLSETGGRGSPLHF
J gene: TRBJ2-1; D gene: TRBD2; V gene: TRBV7-8; CDR3 DNA: TGTGCCAGCAGCTTAGTTTCTGTAGCGGGAGTCAATGAGCAGTTCTTC; CDR3 protein: CASSLVSVAGVNEQFF
J gene: TRBJ2-7; D gene: TRBD1; V gene: TRBV29-1; CDR3 DNA: TGCAGCGTTGGGGGGACAGTCTACGAGCAGTACTTC; CDR3 protein: CSVGGTVYEQYF
J gene: TRBJ2-7; D gene: -; V gene: TRBV19; CDR3 DNA: TGTGCCAGTAGTACCGGGACCTACGAGCAGTACTTC; CDR3 protein: CASSTGTYEQYF
J gene: TRBJ1-1; D gene: TRBD1; V gene: TRBV7-3; CDR3 DNA: TGTGCCAGCAGCCGAGTCCACACGACAGGGATTGAAGCTTTCTTT; CDR3 protein: CASSRVHTTGIEAFF
J gene: TRBJ1-1; D gene: -; V gene: TRBV27; CDR3 DNA: TGTGCCAGCAGTACCCTTAGGGCGGGAGTGGTCACTGAAGCTTTCTTT; CDR3 protein: CASSTLRAGVVTEAFF
J gene: TRBJ1-2; D gene: -; V gene: TRBV9; CDR3 DNA: TGTGCCAGCAGCCCGCGACCTGAGGCGACCGCCTTAGACTATGGCTACACCTTC; CDR3 protein: CASSPRPEATALDYGYTF
J gene: TRBJ2-7; D gene: TRBD1; V gene: TRBV5-5; CDR3 DNA: TGTGCCAGCAGCTTGGTCCGGACAGGGGGCTACGAGCAGTACTTC; CDR3 protein: CASSLVRTGGYEQYF
J gene: TRBJ2-7; D gene: TRBD2; V gene: TRBV2; CDR3 DNA: TGTGCCAGCAGTGAAGGGACTAGCGGGCAAGCCGAGCAGTACTTC; CDR3 protein: CASSEGTSGQAEQYF
J gene: TRBJ1-2; D gene: -; V gene: TRBV6-5; CDR3 DNA: TGTGCCACCAGGAGTAACTATGGCTACACCTTC; CDR3 protein: CATRSNYGYTF
J gene: TRBJ2-2; D gene: TRBD1; V gene: TRBV28; CDR3 DNA: TGTGCCAGCAGTTTTAGACAGGGTGGCACCGGGGAGCTGTTTTTT; CDR3 protein: CASSFRQGGTGELFF
J gene: TRBJ2-7; D gene: -; V gene: TRBV20-1; CDR3 DNA: TGCAGTGCTAGTTCAGGGCACGAGCAGTACTTC; CDR3 protein: CSASSGHEQYF
J gene: TRBJ2-3; D gene: TRBD1; V gene: TRBV9; CDR3 DNA: TGTGCCAGCAGCCCTCGACAGGGGTCTAGCACAGATACGCAGTATTTT; CDR3 protein: CASSPRQGSSTDTQYF
J gene: TRBJ1-1; D gene: -; V gene: TRBV6-5; CDR3 DNA: TGTGCCAGCAGTCAACATATACCGGGGGGCATTGAAGCTTTCTTT; CDR3 protein: CASSQHIPGGIEAFF